These T cell receptor beta chains were read from a single sample in a study of PD-1 blockade in classical Hodgkin lymphoma. Here immunoSEQ multiplex PCR was the method, and the copy in TCRdb shows in-frame clones only, minus some. The table has about 30,000 clones, around 86% seen once. Specimen: CD4+ T cells from blood, collected before the fourth cycle of nivolumab. These receptors all stem from a human donor with classical Hodgkin lymphoma. Each CDR3 is given with its conserved first and last residue. Fields, in order: V gene, CDR3 length, D gene, J gene, CDR3 protein. The D gene is left open where the match is weak.

V gene: TRBV14; CDR3 length: 15; D gene: TRBD2; J gene: TRBJ2-7; CDR3 protein: CASSQSGSRSYEQYF
V gene: TRBV10-3; CDR3 length: 13; D gene: -; J gene: TRBJ1-2; CDR3 protein: CAISGAGDYGYTF
V gene: TRBV18; CDR3 length: 14; D gene: TRBD1; J gene: TRBJ1-1; CDR3 protein: CASSPGQGFTEAFF
V gene: TRBV6-5; CDR3 length: 16; D gene: TRBD2; J gene: TRBJ2-3; CDR3 protein: CASSYSWRGGSYTQYF
V gene: TRBV30; CDR3 length: 11; D gene: -; J gene: TRBJ2-7; CDR3 protein: CAWSGGYEQYF
V gene: TRBV4-2; CDR3 length: 19; D gene: -; J gene: TRBJ2-2; CDR3 protein: CASSQEDAWTSRGTGELFF
V gene: TRBV14; CDR3 length: 16; D gene: TRBD2; J gene: TRBJ2-5; CDR3 protein: CASSQGLAGTRKTQYF
V gene: TRBV5-4; CDR3 length: 14; D gene: -; J gene: TRBJ1-6; CDR3 protein: CASSLVPGGTPLHF
V gene: TRBV29-1; CDR3 length: 17; D gene: TRBD1; J gene: TRBJ2-2; CDR3 protein: CSVARTTGGAWTGELFF
V gene: TRBV5-6; CDR3 length: 15; D gene: TRBD2; J gene: TRBJ2-3; CDR3 protein: CASSSLAGKADTQYF
V gene: TRBV14; CDR3 length: 19; D gene: -; J gene: TRBJ2-5; CDR3 protein: CASSQLLGFLGPEQETQYF
V gene: TRBV28; CDR3 length: 16; D gene: -; J gene: TRBJ1-3; CDR3 protein: CASSLSQGLTGNTIYF
V gene: TRBV11-3; CDR3 length: 12; D gene: -; J gene: TRBJ2-1; CDR3 protein: CASSLADNEQFF
V gene: TRBV19; CDR3 length: 15; D gene: TRBD1; J gene: TRBJ2-1; CDR3 protein: CASSPRDRGRNEQFF
V gene: TRBV6-1; CDR3 length: 17; D gene: TRBD1; J gene: TRBJ1-4; CDR3 protein: CASSVGYTGATNEKLFF
V gene: TRBV25-1; CDR3 length: 13; D gene: TRBD1; J gene: TRBJ2-7; CDR3 protein: CASRDRALGEQYF
V gene: TRBV14; CDR3 length: 14; D gene: -; J gene: TRBJ2-7; CDR3 protein: CASSQDAGWGEQYF
V gene: TRBV7-9; CDR3 length: 17; D gene: TRBD2; J gene: TRBJ2-1; CDR3 protein: CASSSATSGGNYNEQFF
V gene: TRBV11-3; CDR3 length: 15; D gene: -; J gene: TRBJ2-2; CDR3 protein: CASSLAGVNTGELFF
V gene: TRBV4-2; CDR3 length: 18; D gene: TRBD2; J gene: TRBJ2-3; CDR3 protein: CASSHQTGTSGRGDTQYF
V gene: TRBV6-1; CDR3 length: 15; D gene: TRBD1; J gene: TRBJ1-5; CDR3 protein: CASILAGGLNQPQHF
V gene: TRBV16; CDR3 length: 15; D gene: -; J gene: TRBJ2-1; CDR3 protein: CASSQSAGPPNEQFF
V gene: TRBV10-2; CDR3 length: 14; D gene: TRBD1; J gene: TRBJ1-5; CDR3 protein: CASNVDRVDQPQHF
V gene: TRBV5-1; CDR3 length: 15; D gene: -; J gene: TRBJ1-5; CDR3 protein: CASSLEGYSNQPQHF
V gene: TRBV4-1; CDR3 length: 17; D gene: TRBD2; J gene: TRBJ2-1; CDR3 protein: CASRQDSGSFSYNEQFF
V gene: TRBV7-7; CDR3 length: 15; D gene: -; J gene: TRBJ2-2; CDR3 protein: CASSQGGVGTGELFF
V gene: TRBV6-5; CDR3 length: 15; D gene: -; J gene: TRBJ1-5; CDR3 protein: CASRPAGAVHQPQHF
V gene: TRBV4-1; CDR3 length: 16; D gene: -; J gene: TRBJ2-6; CDR3 protein: CASSQVGGSGANVLTF
V gene: TRBV5-1; CDR3 length: 16; D gene: TRBD1; J gene: TRBJ2-5; CDR3 protein: CASSLGTGGYQETQYF
V gene: TRBV5-5; CDR3 length: 11; D gene: -; J gene: TRBJ1-6; CDR3 protein: CASSPGFALHF
V gene: TRBV2; CDR3 length: 14; D gene: -; J gene: TRBJ2-2; CDR3 protein: CASSQREPTGELFF
V gene: TRBV6-1; CDR3 length: 12; D gene: -; J gene: TRBJ2-7; CDR3 protein: CASRPPFYEQYF
V gene: TRBV28; CDR3 length: 13; D gene: -; J gene: TRBJ2-7; CDR3 protein: CASSLDPPGFQYF
V gene: TRBV10-3; CDR3 length: 13; D gene: -; J gene: TRBJ1-6; CDR3 protein: CAISEGNNSPLHF
V gene: TRBV10-2; CDR3 length: 15; D gene: TRBD1; J gene: TRBJ2-2; CDR3 protein: CASSGAGGNTGELFF
V gene: TRBV2; CDR3 length: 14; D gene: -; J gene: TRBJ1-2; CDR3 protein: CASSEGYSNYGYTF
V gene: TRBV6-5; CDR3 length: 15; D gene: TRBD2; J gene: TRBJ2-2; CDR3 protein: CASTGLAANTGELFF
V gene: TRBV18; CDR3 length: 14; D gene: TRBD1; J gene: TRBJ2-7; CDR3 protein: CASSPGQGDYEQYF
V gene: TRBV27; CDR3 length: 13; D gene: TRBD1; J gene: TRBJ1-5; CDR3 protein: CASSEQGFGPQHF